The text below deals with one T cell receptor beta chain. This record comes from a study of blood T cell repertoires in COVID-19. Study details: COVID-19 samples, acute and convalescent, were from the United States, Italy and Spain. The analysed material was cDNA or gDNA that came from T cells, B-cell-depleted T cells, or PBMCs.

As originally analysed: Reference gene primer amplification gave nucleated cell count estimates. Generated by immunoSEQ multiplex PCR, the TCRdb table keeps only in-frame clones and is missing some. V and J calls and clone size are given by that table; D and trimming were obtained from the DNA. This table holds 88,000 or so clones, over 75% found once. Per the germline V gene, CDR1 is SGHDN and CDR2 is FVKESK. CDR3 length equals 13 residues. V lost 0 bases and J 9 bases, leaving 9 bases between the germline ends. This sequence joins TRBV14 and TRBJ1-5; D is undetermined. Sequencing was carried out using peripheral blood. The TCR originated in a man older than 75 with acute or convalescent COVID-19. CDR3 nucleotide sequence: TGTGCCAGCAGCCAAGATCCTAGCGGGCCCCAGCATTTT. It codes for CASSQDPSGPQHF.